Presented here are 3 T cell receptor beta chains from one specimen sequenced in a study of CD8+CD57+ T cells in acquired aplastic anemia. It was genomic DNA that served as the template for profiling TCR beta VDJ and CDR3. TCRdb re-called the reads with MiXCR, one entry per CDR3 protein. The sample includes roughly 150,000 distinct CDR3 sequences, about 48% of them seen just once. Sequencing used sorted CD4+, CD8+, or CD8+CD57+ T cells (not recorded which) from PBMCs. The origin of the receptors is a human donor in good health.

A word on this clonotype: A read error may explain this, as a much larger clone is one base away. The chain carries TRBV5-1 and TRBJ1-2; D possibly corresponds to TRBD1 (5 bases). Germline CDR1 and CDR2: SGHRS and YFSETQ. This CDR3 region has 15 residues. CDR3 sequence: CASSLGSLGPDGHTF. The DNA for the CDR3 is TGCGCCAGCAGCTTGGGGTCTCTGGGGCCGGATGGCCACACCTTC.

The chain combines TRBV25-1 with TRBJ2-3, with 12 bases identical to TRBD2. The CDR3 has 17 amino acids. Germline values: CDR1 MGHDK, CDR2 SYGVNS. J gave up 6 bases and V 1 base, and 8 bases lay outside the gene matches. CDR3 nucleotide sequence: TGTGCCAGCAGTGAATTAACACTAGCGGGGGGAGTGGATACGCAGTATTTT. Translation gives CASSELTLAGGVDTQYF.

This rearrangement joins TRBV2 to TRBJ2-2; 7 bases map to TRBD2. The CDR3 runs 14 residues. Trimming cost V 8 bases and J 5 bases; bases outside gene matches: 8. Germline loops: CDR1 SNHLY, CDR2 FYNNEI. This CDR3 is CASGAGDRTGELFF. The CDR3, as DNA: TGTGCCAGCGGGGCGGGGGATCGGACCGGGGAGCTGTTTTTT. Combining the CDR3 with reference TRBV2 and TRBJ2-2 gives the whole variable domain EPEVTQTPSHQVTQMGQEVILRCVPISNHLYFYWYRQILGQKVEFLVSFYNNEISEKSEIFDDQFSVERPDGSNFTLKIRSTKLEDSAMYFCASGAGDRTGELFFGEGSRLTVL.